The 29 T cell receptor beta chains below were found in one sample sequenced in a study of Ad26.COV2.S vaccination and SARS-CoV-2 variants. Treatment described: around 19 received Ad26.COV2.S at low or high dose, single or two shots; about five received placebo; per-sample allocation not given. Sampling happened 63 days after the first vaccine or placebo injection. This table comes from immunoSEQ multiplex PCR, and its TCRdb copy is limited to in-frame clones, with some not included. The sample holds 400,000 to 450,000 clones, about nine tenths seen once. The sequencing used peripheral blood, collected in a trial of Ad26.COV2.S vaccine versus placebo. The receptors were gathered from a person aged 18 to 65 who received the Ad26.COV2.S COVID-19 vaccine or a placebo.

V usage is TRBV19 and J usage is TRBJ2-7, with 9 bases matching TRBD2. The V segment lost 3 bases and the J segment 3 bases; nucleotides outside the gene matches: 9. CDR1 and CDR2 from the germline V gene are LNHDA and SQIVND (reference sequence). The CDR3 covers 16 residues. The CDR3 loop reads CASSIPPAGGLYEQYF. The CDR3 nucleotides read TGTGCCAGTAGTATCCCACCAGCGGGAGGCCTCTACGAGCAGTACTTC.

The chain employs TRBV27 and TRBJ1-4; unclear D gene. The V and J ends lost 4 bases and 6 bases respectively, with 15 bases between them. CDR1 and CDR2 from the germline V gene are MNHEY and SMNVEV (reference sequence). The length of the CDR3 is 15 residues. The CDR3, as DNA: TGTGCCAGCAGTTCCCGCACTGGGCAGGATGAAAAACTGTTTTTT. This sequence encodes CASSSRTGQDEKLFF.

This chain links TRBV30 with TRBJ1-4; D gene ambiguous. The germline V gene has CDR1 GTSNPN and CDR2 SVGIG (reference sequence). Trimming took 0 bases from V and 15 from J, leaving 11 bases between them. This CDR3 spans 11 amino acids. CDR3 coding DNA: TGTGCCTGGAGTGTCACCCAGAAGGTGTTTTTT. Its protein is CAWSVTQKVFF.

About this clone itself: Other DNA sequences in the sample encode the same CDR3. This chain joins TRBV14 and TRBJ2-2, with 7 bases fitting TRBD1. Germline CDR1 SGHDN, CDR2 FVKESK. CDR3 length: 15 residues. V lost 2 bases to trimming and J lost 6 bases; unmatched junction nucleotides: 6. DNA of the CDR3: TGTGCCAGCAGCCAATACGACAGGGTTGCCGGGGAGCTGTTTTTT. Translating gives CASSQYDRVAGELFF. Full variable domain (remainder filled in from reference TRBV14 and TRBJ2-2): EAGVTQFPSHSVIEKGQTVTLRCDPISGHDNLYWYRRVMGKEIKFLLHFVKESKQDESGMPNNRFLAERTGGTYSTLKVQPAELEDSGVYFCASSQYDRVAGELFFGEGSRLTVL.

This clone showed up just a few times. CDR3 protein: CASSLDGGRQPQHF. The CDR3 region has the DNA TGTGCCAGCAGCTTAGATGGGGGTAGGCAGCCCCAGCATTTT. The rearrangement uses TRBV11-2 and TRBJ1-5; tentative D call: TRBD1 (5 bases). The CDR3 runs 14 residues. Trimming took 0 bases from V and 7 from J, leaving 10 bases between them. Germline CDR1 reads SGHAT; CDR2 reads FQNNGV.

V and J are TRBV6-5 and TRBJ1-4; D possibly corresponds to TRBD1 (5 bases). Germline CDR1 reads MNHEY; CDR2 reads SVGAGI. Trimming shortened V by 5 bases and J by 8 bases, and 15 bases separated the two germline ends. There are 14 residues in the CDR3. The CDR3 coding sequence is TGTGCCAGCAGTAGAGGAGGGGAGCGAGAAAAACTGTTTTTT. Translation: CASSRGGEREKLFF.

The chain combines TRBV7-6 with TRBJ1-5, with a possible D match to TRBD1 (5 bases). Trimming removed 1 base at V and 7 bases at J, with 8 bases between. CDR1 and CDR2 (germline): SGHVS, FNYEAQ. CDR3 size: 13 residues. CDR3 sequence reads: CASSLGGLQPQHF. DNA of the CDR3: TGTGCCAGCAGCTTAGGGGGCCTCCAGCCCCAGCATTTT.

V is TRBV4-3 and J is TRBJ1-2, with 7 bases that match TRBD1. The germline V gene has CDR1 LGHNA and CDR2 YSLEER. The junction had 5 bases not matched to a gene; V was cut back by 3 bases and J by 7 bases. CDR3 size: 13 residues. The CDR3 here is CASSQARDSGYTF. CDR3 DNA sequence: TGCGCCAGCAGCCAGGCCCGGGACAGTGGCTACACCTTC.

This chain joins TRBV3-1 (or the pseudogene TRBV3-2) and TRBJ2-7; weak D call: TRBD2 (6 bases). The CDR3 sequence is 17 residues long. V dropped 0 bases and J dropped 0 bases, with 15 bases sitting between them. CDR1 and CDR2 from the germline V gene are LGHDT and YNNKEL (reference sequence). CDR3 sequence reads: CASSQEGTGVGSYEQYF. In DNA, the CDR3 is TGTGCCAGCAGCCAAGAAGGGACGGGAGTGGGCTCCTACGAGCAGTACTTC.

The chain employs TRBV7-2 and TRBJ2-3; a weak D match, TRBD2 (5 bases). This CDR3 has 12 residues. Germline lookup yields CDR1 SGHTA and CDR2 FQGNSA. V was trimmed by 0 bases and J by 10 bases, leaving 8 bases between them. CDR3 in amino acids: CASSLAGVAQYF. The CDR3 bases are TGTGCCAGCAGCTTAGCGGGAGTCGCGCAGTATTTT.

This rearrangement joins TRBV5-5 to TRBJ2-3, with D perhaps TRBD1 or TRBD2 (5 bases each). V was cut by 4 bases and J by 6 bases, with 15 bases left in between. The CDR3 loop spans 14 amino acids. Germline V CDR1 and CDR2: SGHKS, YYEKEE (reference sequence). Written as DNA, the CDR3 is TGTGCCAGCAGCCGGACCTGGGGCGGGGATACGCAGTATTTT. Translating gives CASSRTWGGDTQYF.

The chain combines TRBV19 with TRBJ2-7, with D possibly being TRBD2 (6 bases). Between the trimmed V and J ends, which lost 0 bases and 2 bases, there was a span of 8 bases. The CDR3 consists of 14 residues. CDR1 and CDR2 from the germline V gene are LNHDA and SQIVND (reference sequence). The CDR3 reads CASSIDPGAYEQYF. DNA of the CDR3: TGTGCCAGTAGTATAGATCCGGGGGCCTACGAGCAGTACTTC.

This chain uses TRBV6-5 with TRBJ2-7, with a tentative D call TRBD2 (6 bases). This CDR3 is 14 amino acids long. Trimming left V 6 bases short and J 3 bases short, with 15 bases between. CDR1 and CDR2 (germline): MNHEY, SVGAGI. The CDR3 loop reads CASRLRDSDYEQYF. The CDR3 DNA is TGTGCCAGCAGACTCCGGGACTCAGACTACGAGCAGTACTTC.

This chain connects TRBV7-2 to TRBJ1-3; no reliable D call. Germline lookup yields CDR1 SGHTA and CDR2 FQGNSA. Trimming removed 4 bases from V and 1 base from J, with 11 bases in between. The CDR3 totals 15 residues. The CDR3 bases are TGTGCCAGCAGCTCCCAAGCCGTTTCTGGAAACACCATATATTTT. Translated: CASSSQAVSGNTIYF.

This clone showed up just once. The gene calls are TRBV14 and TRBJ2-7; D uncertain. V dropped 4 bases and J dropped 4 bases, with 11 bases sitting between them. The CDR3 runs to 13 residues. Per germline, CDR1 SGHDN and CDR2 FVKESK. CDR3 DNA sequence: TGTGCCAGCAGCCCCTTTGAGCTGTACGAGCAGTACTTC. Translation gives CASSPFELYEQYF. Variable domain in full (rest from reference TRBV14 and TRBJ2-7): EAGVTQFPSHSVIEKGQTVTLRCDPISGHDNLYWYRRVMGKEIKFLLHFVKESKQDESGMPNNRFLAERTGGTYSTLKVQPAELEDSGVYFCASSPFELYEQYFGPGTRLTVT.

This clone was detected a few times. This same CDR3 is encoded by further DNA sequences in the sample. The V call is TRBV20-1, the J call TRBJ1-1; D remains unclear. CDR1 and CDR2 from the germline V gene are DFQATT and SNEGSKA (reference sequence). Trimming cost V 3 bases and J 2 bases, with 4 bases left between them. There are 11 residues in the CDR3. The CDR3, as DNA: TGCAGTGCTAGGGGAAACACTGAAGCTTTCTTT. Protein: CSARGNTEAFF.

With respect to this clone: This sample also contains other DNA sequences that code for the same CDR3. The gene calls are TRBV6-5 and TRBJ2-1; D call uncertain. V lost 2 bases and J 0 bases, leaving 8 bases between the germline ends. The CDR3 extends over 15 amino acids. Germline V lookup: CDR1 MNHEY, CDR2 SVGAGI. CDR3 amino acids: CASSYAPSSYNEQFF. CDR3 coding DNA: TGTGCCAGCAGTTACGCACCTAGCTCCTACAATGAGCAGTTCTTC.

The chain is built from TRBV4-1 and TRBJ1-2; D possibly corresponds to TRBD1 (5 bases). V lost 0 bases to trimming and J lost 3 bases, with 14 bases between them. The CDR3 runs 16 residues. The germline V gene has CDR1 MGHRA and CDR2 YSYEKL. CDR3 in amino acids: CASSQDLAGRHYGYTF. CDR3 in DNA: TGCGCCAGCAGCCAAGATTTGGCAGGGCGGCACTATGGCTACACCTTC.

V usage is TRBV4-1 and J usage is TRBJ2-1; 10 nucleotides line up with TRBD2. The CDR3 length is 17 residues. CDR1 is MGHRA, CDR2 YSYEKL, per germline. With V trimmed by 3 bases and J by 9 bases, 14 bases remained unmatched. DNA of the CDR3: TGCGCCAGCAGCCACCCCCCGGCGGCTAGCGGGAGTATTGAGCAGTTCTTC. Its translation: CASSHPPAASGSIEQFF.

The chain links TRBV19 to TRBJ2-1; TRBD2 matches at 9 bases. The CDR3 extends over 12 amino acids. The germline V gene encodes CDR1 LNHDA and CDR2 SQIVND (reference sequence). The junction had 3 bases not matched to a gene; V was cut back by 6 bases and J by 9 bases. The CDR3 reads CASRSAGGEQFF. For the CDR3, the DNA is TGTGCCAGTAGATCAGCGGGAGGTGAGCAGTTCTTC.

This clone was seen once. The chain has TRBV10-3 and TRBJ2-4, with TRBD1 as a possible D gene (5 bases). There are 17 residues in the CDR3. The germline CDR1 and CDR2 sequences are ENHRY and SYGVKD. Trimming took off 2 bases at V and 1 base at J, with 15 bases between the two ends. The CDR3 reads CAISETGRGHAKNIQYF. The CDR3 bases are TGTGCCATCAGTGAGACGGGTAGGGGCCACGCCAAAAACATTCAGTACTTC.

This chain joins TRBV10-1 and TRBJ1-1, with D uncertain. V lost 0 bases to trimming and J lost 7 bases, with 9 bases between them. Germline V CDR1 and CDR2: WNHNN, SYGVQD (reference sequence). This CDR3 spans 13 amino acids. The CDR3 protein is CASSESGRIEAFF. The CDR3 nucleotides read TGCGCCAGCAGTGAGTCAGGCCGGATTGAAGCTTTCTTT.

The V call is TRBV7-9, the J call TRBJ1-1; D possibly corresponds to TRBD1 (6 bases). The CDR3 runs 15 residues. CDR1 is SEHNR and CDR2 is FQNEAQ in the germline V gene (reference sequence). V was clipped by 4 bases and J by 7 bases, with 19 bases between them. For the CDR3, the DNA is TGTGCCAGCAGCTCATCTCTCAACAGGGAAAGTGAAGCTTTCTTT. It translates to CASSSSLNRESEAFF.

This chain uses TRBV12-5 with TRBJ2-7; TRBD2 agrees at 7 bases. With 1 base clipped from V and 0 bases from J, the junction kept 3 bases outside the gene matches. Germline CDR1 and CDR2: LGHNT and FRNRAP. The CDR3 extends over 15 amino acids. The CDR3 DNA reads TGTGCTAGTGGTTTGGGGGCTAGCGGCTCCTACGAGCAGTACTTC. Its translation: CASGLGASGSYEQYF.

V usage is TRBV9 and J usage is TRBJ1-3; D is possibly TRBD1 (5 bases). V shed 4 bases and J shed 2 bases, with 13 bases lying between them. Germline V gene sequence: CDR1 SGDLS, CDR2 YYNGEE. This CDR3 has 15 residues. The CDR3 nucleotides are TGTGCCAGCAGCCCGGGCGGGACCGCTGGAAACACCATATATTTT. Translation: CASSPGGTAGNTIYF.

The chain joins TRBV5-1 to TRBJ2-1; D possibly uses TRBD1 or TRBD2 (5 bases each). The CDR3 is 16 amino acids. The V and J ends lost 0 bases and 3 bases respectively, with 13 bases between them. CDR1 SGHRS and CDR2 YFSETQ come from the germline V gene. The CDR3 loop reads CASSLGGTTIYNEQFF. CDR3 nucleotides: TGCGCCAGCAGCTTGGGGGGGACCACCATCTACAATGAGCAGTTCTTC.

The chain uses TRBV6-5 and TRBJ1-2, with D possibly TRBD1 on 5 matching bases. The CDR3 loop spans 14 amino acids. Germline assignment: CDR1 MNHEY and CDR2 SVGAGI. Trimming removed 0 bases at V and 2 bases at J, with 7 bases between. CDR3 protein: CASSYSSGNYGYTF. The CDR3 coding sequence is TGTGCCAGCAGTTACTCTTCAGGGAACTATGGCTACACCTTC.

The chain employs TRBV28 and TRBJ2-2; weak D call: TRBD2 (5 bases). Per germline, CDR1 MDHEN and CDR2 SYDVKM. V dropped 3 bases and J dropped 4 bases, with 9 bases sitting between them. The CDR3 loop spans 14 amino acids. DNA of the CDR3: TGTGCCAGCAGTTTGCGAGAGGGCACCGGGGAGCTGTTTTTT. It is translated as CASSLREGTGELFF.

V is TRBV7-9 and J is TRBJ2-3; 10 bases are shared with TRBD1. CDR1 SEHNR and CDR2 FQNEAQ come from the germline V gene (reference sequence). There are 16 residues in the CDR3. The junction had 5 bases not matched to a gene; V was cut back by 5 bases and J by 0 bases. In nucleotides, the CDR3 is TGTGCCAGCAGCGGACAGGGGGAAGTAAGCACAGATACGCAGTATTTT. Protein: CASSGQGEVSTDTQYF.